Shown below are 20 T cell receptor beta chains from a single sample sequenced in a study of OX40 agonist ivuxolimab in advanced cancers. The repertoire was sequenced with immunoSEQ multiplex PCR; TCRdb's copy has only in-frame clones and lacks some. This sample has 42,000 or so clones, with approximately 92% found just once. Specimen: CD4+ or CD8+ T cells sorted from blood, collected in a trial of the OX40 agonist ivuxolimab. Every receptor here comes from an adult with an advanced solid tumor such as melanoma, head and neck, liver or kidney cancer.

The rearrangement joins TRBV30 to TRBJ2-5; maybe TRBD2 (6 bases). The germline CDR1 and CDR2 sequences are GTSNPN and SVGIG (reference sequence). Trimming stripped 1 base from V and 3 bases from J, with 9 bases between. The CDR3 length is 13 residues. This CDR3 is CAWSGGLEETQYF. In DNA, the CDR3 is TGTGCCTGGAGTGGGGGACTGGAAGAGACCCAGTACTTC.

The chain uses TRBV18 and TRBJ2-3, with 9 bases that match TRBD2. Germline CDR1 reads KGHSH; CDR2 reads LQKENI. The CDR3 sequence is 15 residues long. Trimming removed 6 bases from V and 3 bases from J; junction bases left unmatched: 7. The CDR3 DNA follows: TGTGCCAGCTCCCTAGGGAGCGGGAGGACAGATACGCAGTATTTT. This codes for CASSLGSGRTDTQYF. Together with reference TRBV18 and TRBJ2-3, the CDR3 gives the full variable domain: NAGVMQNPRHLVRRRGQEARLRCSPMKGHSHVYWYRQLPEEGLKFMVYLQKENIIDESGMPKERFSAEFPKEGPSILRIQQVVRGDSAAYFCASSLGSGRTDTQYFGPGTRLTVL.

The chain uses TRBV2 and TRBJ2-2; D unclear. The CDR3 runs to 13 residues. V was shortened by 9 bases and J by 2 bases, with 10 bases between the two germline ends. Germline V gene sequence: CDR1 SNHLY, CDR2 FYNNEI. The chain's CDR3 is CASTDKNTGELFF. In nucleotides, the CDR3 is TGTGCCAGTACCGATAAAAACACCGGGGAGCTGTTTTTT.

This chain joins TRBV7-9 and TRBJ1-5; TRBD1 might be the D (6 bases). Germline-derived CDR1 and CDR2 are SEHNR and FQNEAQ (reference sequence). This CDR3 contains 13 residues. The germline V and J ends were trimmed by 1 base and 7 bases, with 8 bases remaining between them. The CDR3 DNA reads TGTGCCAGCAGCTTAGGGGACACCCAGCCCCAGCATTTT. The encoded protein is CASSLGDTQPQHF. Full variable domain (missing parts from reference TRBV7-9 and TRBJ1-5): DTGVSQNPRHKITKRGQNVTFRCDPISEHNRLYWYRQTLGQGPEFLTYFQNEAQLEKSRLLSDRFSAERPKGSFSTLEIQRTEQGDSAMYLCASSLGDTQPQHFGDGTRLSIL.

This sequence joins TRBV10-3 and TRBJ1-6; D is ambiguous. The CDR3 has 14 residues. The germline gives CDR1 ENHRY, CDR2 SYGVKD. Deletions cut 3 bases from V and 10 bases from J, with 13 bases between. CDR3 in amino acids: CAISDPRAGSPLHF. CDR3 nucleotides: TGTGCCATCAGTGACCCAAGGGCTGGGTCACCCCTCCACTTT.

This clone has a single count. The chain couples TRBV6-1 to TRBJ1-2, with 9 bases lining up with TRBD1. The CDR3 is 13 amino acids. Germline trimming cut 10 bases from V and 11 bases from J; bases unmatched to any gene: 14. Per germline, CDR1 MNHNS and CDR2 SASEGT. The DNA for the CDR3 is TGTGCCACCCACATCCGGGACAGGGAAGGTTACACCTTC. Its protein is CATHIRDREGYTF.

The CDR3 reads CASSYPRTGEINTEAFF. CDR3 coding DNA: TGTGCCAGCAGCTACCCAAGGACAGGGGAGATAAACACTGAAGCTTTCTTT. This chain connects TRBV28 to TRBJ1-1, with TRBD1 matching 9 bases. CDR1 is MDHEN, CDR2 SYDVKM, per germline. The CDR3 sequence is 17 residues long. Losses at the gene ends were 6 bases for V and 2 bases for J; bases not matched to a gene: 13.

This clone has just one count. V usage is TRBV11-3 and J usage is TRBJ2-2; 7 bases are a match to TRBD2. V trimming: 5 bases; J trimming: 5 bases; junction bases outside the gene matches: 8. The CDR3 is made up of 15 amino acids. Germline V CDR1 and CDR2: SGHNT, YENEEA. In DNA form, the CDR3 reads TGTGCCAGCAGCCCTAGGGCGGGAGAAACCGGGGAGCTGTTTTTT. This encodes CASSPRAGETGELFF.

The chain recombines TRBV7-9 with TRBJ1-2; D uncertain. The CDR3 totals 13 residues. Germline loops: CDR1 SEHNR, CDR2 FQNEAQ (reference sequence). Trimming took off 1 base at V and 7 bases at J, with 10 bases between the two ends. CDR3 sequence (DNA): TGTGCCAGCAGCTTAGGCGGAGGGTCTGGCTACACCTTC. This translates into CASSLGGGSGYTF.

The J gene is TRBJ1-1, the V gene TRBV6-1, with a weak D call TRBD1 (5 bases). In germline, CDR1 is MNHNS, CDR2 SASEGT. This CDR3 is built from 15 residues. V was trimmed by 3 bases and J by 4 bases, leaving 15 bases between them. The CDR3 here is CASSEVWGVPTEAFF. The CDR3 DNA reads TGTGCCAGCAGTGAGGTCTGGGGGGTTCCCACTGAAGCTTTCTTT.

The chain is built from TRBV29-1 and TRBJ2-1, with D perhaps TRBD1 (7 bases). The CDR3 totals 13 residues. The germline V gene has CDR1 SQVTM and CDR2 ANQGSEA. The V and J ends lost 2 bases and 9 bases respectively, with 14 bases between them. The CDR3 bases are TGCAGCGTTGAAAGTCAGGGGGGCAGTGAGCAGTTCTTC. It translates to CSVESQGGSEQFF.

The rearrangement uses TRBV10-1 and TRBJ1-2; unclear D gene. Germline V lookup: CDR1 WNHNN, CDR2 SYGVQD (reference sequence). This CDR3 spans 13 amino acids. Trimming removed 5 bases from V and 2 bases from J, with 9 bases in between. For the CDR3, the DNA is TGCGCCAGCAGTTCGTCGGGAAACTATGGCTACACCTTC. It translates to CASSSSGNYGYTF.

The chain carries TRBV30 and TRBJ2-2, with 9 bases fitting TRBD1. V shed 3 bases, J shed 0 bases, and the junction held 2 bases outside the gene matches. CDR1 and CDR2 from the germline V gene are GTSNPN and SVGIG (reference sequence). The CDR3 is made up of 15 amino acids. DNA for the CDR3: TGTGCCTGGAGAGGGACAGGGCCGAACACCGGGGAGCTGTTTTTT. It yields the protein CAWRGTGPNTGELFF.

V and J are TRBV2 and TRBJ2-7; D may be TRBD1 or TRBD2 (5 bases each). The CDR3 is made up of 14 amino acids. Trimming took off 10 bases at V and 2 bases at J, with 18 bases between the two ends. Germline lookup yields CDR1 SNHLY and CDR2 FYNNEI. CDR3 loop: CATFRGTETYEQYF. The CDR3 nucleotides are TGTGCCACTTTCCGAGGGACCGAAACCTACGAGCAGTACTTC.

DNA for the CDR3: TGTGCCAGCTCACCGGCGGGAGAGGGTCGGGAGCAGTACTTC. It is translated as CASSPAGEGREQYF. This chain connects TRBV18 to TRBJ2-7; 7 bases align to TRBD2. Germline CDR1 KGHSH, CDR2 LQKENI. This CDR3 has 14 residues. The V gene end was trimmed by 3 bases and the J gene end by 7 bases; junction bases not matched to a gene: 9.

The chain links TRBV6-1 to TRBJ2-1; D possibly uses TRBD1 or TRBD2 (5 bases each). V dropped 8 bases and J dropped 6 bases, with 20 bases sitting between them. The germline V gene has CDR1 MNHNS and CDR2 SASEGT. The CDR3 spans 15 residues. The CDR3 is CASRPPGPNSNEQFF. The CDR3 bases are TGTGCCAGCCGGCCCCCGGGACCAAACTCCAATGAGCAGTTCTTC.

CDR3 loop: CASSYSSQRREGEQYF. For the CDR3, the DNA is TGTGCCAGCAGTTACTCTTCCCAAAGGAGGGAGGGCGAGCAGTACTTC. The V and J genes are TRBV6-5 and TRBJ2-7; the match to TRBD2 covers 7 bases. The CDR3 loop spans 16 amino acids. Unmatched junction bases numbered 11, after V lost 0 bases and J lost 6 bases. Looked up from germline, CDR1 is MNHEY and CDR2 is SVGAGI.

The rearrangement links TRBV28 to TRBJ1-3, with D unresolved. CDR3 size: 13 residues. The V end was cut by 6 bases, the J end by 0 bases, with 6 bases between. Germline V gene data show CDR1 as MDHEN and CDR2 as SYDVKM. The CDR3 nucleotides are TGTGCCAGCAGAGGCTACTCTGGAAACACCATATATTTT. As protein: CASRGYSGNTIYF.

This chain links TRBV5-1 with TRBJ2-7, with D tentatively TRBD1 (5 bases). Germline V lookup: CDR1 SGHRS, CDR2 YFSETQ. With 3 bases removed from V and 1 base from J, the gap between germline ends came to 11 bases. This CDR3 has 14 residues. The CDR3 region is CASSSTQGSYEQYF. The CDR3 bases are TGCGCCAGCAGCTCAACCCAGGGATCCTACGAGCAGTACTTC.

The chain combines TRBV28 with TRBJ2-1; D not certain. Trimming removed 3 bases from V and 7 bases from J, with 4 bases in between. There are 11 residues in the CDR3. Germline V gene lookup returns CDR1 MDHEN and CDR2 SYDVKM. The CDR3, as DNA: TGTGCCAGCAGTTTGCGGAATGAGCAGTTCTTC. Protein: CASSLRNEQFF.